This entry features one T cell receptor (beta chain) sequence. The study drew participants aged roughly 18 to 89 years from around 24 US areas. Resolution of symptoms, clearance, or two negative PCRs was present in recovered Cohort 3 donors. The sample originates from a study of blood T cell repertoires in COVID-19. As for the study in general: In each case, the material was cDNA or gDNA derived from T cells, B-cell-depleted T cells, or PBMCs.

The V end was cut by 2 bases, the J end by 7 bases, with 8 bases between. The CDR3 has 13 amino acids. Profiled with immunoSEQ multiplex PCR; TCRdb holds only in-frame clones, not every one. Of around 280,000 clones listed, roughly 90% are singletons. The source material was PBMCs or T cells enriched from blood (not recorded which). This chain links TRBV12-3 or TRBV12-4 with TRBJ1-4; perhaps TRBD1 as D (5 bases). The sequence was obtained from a woman between 35 and 50 years old who had recovered from COVID-19. The CDR3: CASSLYRLEKLFF. CDR3 in DNA: TGTGCCAGCAGTTTATACAGGCTTGAAAAACTGTTTTTT.